This T cell receptor (beta chain) was captured in a study of blood T cell repertoires in COVID-19. The overall study: T cells, B-cell-depleted T cells, or PBMCs provided the cDNA or gDNA that served as material.

V lost 5 bases, J lost 7 bases, and 8 bases lay in between. Looked up from germline, CDR1 is LGHNA and CDR2 is YSLEER. The CDR3 length is 12 residues. Per the study methods: Amplification from reference gene primers served as the basis for estimated nucleated cell counts. Clones were read by immunoSEQ multiplex PCR, and TCRdb kept only the in-frame ones, dropping some. The V and J calls and the clone size are those of that table, but D and trimming were determined from the DNA. The data contain over 250,000 clones, 85% of them singletons. The chain couples TRBV4-3 to TRBJ2-2, with D maybe TRBD2 (6 bases). Sequencing used peripheral blood. The receptor was derived from a human donor in a cohort sampled during active COVID-19. CDR3 nucleotide sequence: TGCGCCAGCAGCTCGGGAGTCGGGGAGCTGTTTTTT. Translating gives CASSSGVGELFF.